Listed below are T cell receptor beta chains from one sample, sequenced in a study of blood T cell repertoires in COVID-19. Profiled with immunoSEQ multiplex PCR; TCRdb holds only in-frame clones, not every one. The sample consists of about 270,000 clones, 82% of them appearing once. Sequencing input: peripheral blood. All receptors come from a woman younger than 30 with acute or convalescent COVID-19. CDR3s include the opening cysteine and the closing phenylalanine or tryptophan. The order of the fields is V gene, clone size, D gene, J gene, CDR3 protein, CDR3 DNA. A D gene is named only where the DNA matches it firmly. Expanded clones get a size class; other rows say once, few or many, or leave the size out.

>TRBV6-2/TRBV6-3|once|TRBD2|TRBJ2-7
CASSGTSGRTLYEQYF
TGTGCCAGCAGCGGGACTAGCGGGAGGACCCTCTACGAGCAGTACTTC
>TRBV6-6|.|TRBD1|TRBJ1-6
CASRTTGSDGALHF
TGTGCCAGCAGAACGACAGGGTCGGATGGGGCCCTCCACTTT
>TRBV15|once|.|TRBJ1-1
CATSGRQDNTEAFF
TGTGCCACCAGCGGTCGACAGGATAACACTGAAGCTTTCTTT
>TRBV27|.|TRBD1|TRBJ1-5
CASSSGQLAQPQHF
TGTGCCAGCAGTTCGGGACAGCTAGCTCAGCCCCAGCATTTT
>TRBV5-1|.|.|TRBJ2-3
CASSPLGGSADTQYF
TGCGCCAGCAGCCCTCTAGGAGGGTCTGCAGATACGCAGTATTTT
>TRBV5-5|.|.|TRBJ1-1
CASSFLGANTEAFF
TGTGCCAGCAGCTTTTTGGGAGCGAACACTGAAGCTTTCTTT
>TRBV10-1|once|TRBD1|TRBJ1-2
CASSEGQDPYGYTF
TGCGCCAGCAGTGAAGGACAGGACCCATATGGCTACACCTTC
>TRBV18|.|TRBD1|TRBJ2-7
CASSPGTGGYEQYF
TGTGCCAGCTCACCCGGGACAGGGGGCTACGAGCAGTACTTC
>TRBV5-1|.|TRBD1|TRBJ2-1
CASSLWDRVFGRHNEQFF
TGCGCCAGCAGCTTGTGGGACAGGGTCTTTGGTAGGCACAATGAGCAGTTCTTC
>TRBV3-1/TRBV3-2|.|.|TRBJ2-5
CASSQATGLRETQYF
TGTGCCAGCAGCCAAGCCACAGGGTTAAGGGAGACCCAGTACTTC
>TRBV2|.|.|TRBJ1-2
CASSYATGRNYGYTF
TGTGCCAGCAGTTACGCTACAGGGCGCAACTATGGCTACACCTTC
>TRBV27|.|TRBD1|TRBJ1-2
CASSGQGDYGYTF
TGTGCCAGCAGCGGACAGGGGGACTATGGCTACACCTTC
>TRBV6-6|.|TRBD1|TRBJ2-7
CASSYPGQGNYEQYF
TGTGCCAGCAGTTACCCCGGACAGGGGAACTACGAGCAGTACTTC
>TRBV5-1|.|.|TRBJ1-4
CASSLEAGEGKLFF
TGCGCCAGCAGCTTGGAGGCAGGGGAGGGAAAACTGTTTTTT